The rows below give T cell receptor beta chains drawn from one sample of a study of cytomegalovirus exposure and HLA in healthy donors. Sequenced by immunoSEQ multiplex PCR; TCRdb stores in-frame clones only, minus some. The sample gives roughly 230,000 clones, roughly 91% of which show up once; roughly 1.6% is in the top ten. The sample comprised PBMCs. The receptors derive from a girl aged 2 to 10 in good health and CMV-seronegative. The conserved cysteine and the conserved F or W are not part of the CDR3 here. The order of the fields is V gene, J gene, CDR3 protein.

v_gene: TRBV19; j_gene: TRBJ1-1; CDR3aa: ASTPGAGPNPFMNTEAF
v_gene: TRBV9; j_gene: TRBJ1-5; CDR3aa: ASSVGQSNQPQH
v_gene: TRBV6-5; j_gene: TRBJ1-5; CDR3aa: ASSLTGGDNQPQH
v_gene: TRBV7-8; j_gene: TRBJ2-7; CDR3aa: ASSSGQGKFYEQY
v_gene: TRBV29-1; j_gene: TRBJ2-1; CDR3aa: SVEDLISGRGAPYNEQF
v_gene: TRBV10-3; j_gene: TRBJ1-5; CDR3aa: AISEGEDWASNQPQH
v_gene: TRBV27; j_gene: TRBJ1-1; CDR3aa: ASSLSPRGTEAF
v_gene: TRBV13; j_gene: TRBJ1-2; CDR3aa: ASSYHGQGGNYGYT
v_gene: TRBV6-4; j_gene: TRBJ1-1; CDR3aa: ASSFQGGGNTEAF
v_gene: TRBV9; j_gene: TRBJ1-1; CDR3aa: ASSPGGQYTEAF
v_gene: TRBV27; j_gene: TRBJ1-2; CDR3aa: ASSPRQGVFKGGYT
v_gene: TRBV7-6; j_gene: TRBJ2-7; CDR3aa: ASSPSQGTPYEQY
v_gene: TRBV25-1; j_gene: TRBJ1-5; CDR3aa: ASSAGQLNQPQH
v_gene: TRBV9; j_gene: TRBJ2-1; CDR3aa: ASSATVSSYNEQF
v_gene: TRBV5-6; j_gene: TRBJ2-3; CDR3aa: ASRPARGTDTQY
v_gene: TRBV6-1; j_gene: TRBJ2-5; CDR3aa: ASIRQGAGETQY
v_gene: TRBV27; j_gene: TRBJ1-4; CDR3aa: ASSLGRVGEKLF
v_gene: TRBV10-3; j_gene: TRBJ2-7; CDR3aa: AISEMGTDSYEQY
v_gene: TRBV5-1; j_gene: TRBJ1-5; CDR3aa: ASSLAGAGNQPQH
v_gene: TRBV28; j_gene: TRBJ1-2; CDR3aa: ASTTPTVLSYGYT
v_gene: TRBV4-1; j_gene: TRBJ2-7; CDR3aa: ASSQVNSNSYEQY
v_gene: TRBV29-1; j_gene: TRBJ2-7; CDR3aa: SVEAGRPYEQY
v_gene: TRBV7-8; j_gene: TRBJ1-5; CDR3aa: ASSRGTELQPQH
v_gene: TRBV10-3; j_gene: TRBJ2-3; CDR3aa: AHQAGGTDTQY
v_gene: TRBV11-3; j_gene: TRBJ2-2; CDR3aa: ASSGRTGELF
v_gene: TRBV27; j_gene: TRBJ1-1; CDR3aa: ASSSQSTNTEAF
v_gene: TRBV10-2; j_gene: TRBJ2-3; CDR3aa: ASSALAGGSTQY
v_gene: TRBV6-5; j_gene: TRBJ1-1; CDR3aa: ASSYFVNTEAF
v_gene: TRBV9; j_gene: TRBJ1-3; CDR3aa: ASSRQGAGNTIY
v_gene: TRBV5-4; j_gene: TRBJ1-6; CDR3aa: ASSPNLRTANNSPLH
v_gene: TRBV5-4; j_gene: TRBJ1-1; CDR3aa: ASSPPGVVAF
v_gene: TRBV18; j_gene: TRBJ2-3; CDR3aa: ASSPSSGRAYTQY
v_gene: TRBV5-1; j_gene: TRBJ2-7; CDR3aa: ASSSYPQLVSEQY
v_gene: TRBV5-4; j_gene: TRBJ2-1; CDR3aa: ASSLEPTGGVSSYNEQF
v_gene: TRBV4-2; j_gene: TRBJ1-2; CDR3aa: ASSDQPETRGGNYGYT
v_gene: TRBV7-2; j_gene: .; CDR3aa: ASSHRTGGYEQY
v_gene: TRBV19; j_gene: TRBJ1-2; CDR3aa: ASSGNRRGVDYGYT
v_gene: TRBV5-6; j_gene: TRBJ2-7; CDR3aa: ASSLGAGTYEQY
v_gene: TRBV6-5; j_gene: TRBJ2-1; CDR3aa: ASLSKLAGDEQF
v_gene: TRBV27; j_gene: TRBJ2-7; CDR3aa: ASSLGVGLADEQY
v_gene: TRBV27; j_gene: TRBJ1-5; CDR3aa: ASSLIGQISNQPQH